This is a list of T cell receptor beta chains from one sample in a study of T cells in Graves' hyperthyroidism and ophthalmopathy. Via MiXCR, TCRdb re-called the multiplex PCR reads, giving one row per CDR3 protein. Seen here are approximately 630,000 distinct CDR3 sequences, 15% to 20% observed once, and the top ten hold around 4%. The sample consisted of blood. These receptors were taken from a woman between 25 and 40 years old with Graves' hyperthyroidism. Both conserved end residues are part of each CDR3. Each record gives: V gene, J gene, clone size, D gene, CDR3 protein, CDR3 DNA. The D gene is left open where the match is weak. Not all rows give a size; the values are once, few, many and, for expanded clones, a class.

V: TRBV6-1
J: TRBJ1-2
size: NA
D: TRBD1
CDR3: CASMRQGGGRYGHTF
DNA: TGTGCCAGCATGAGACAGGGGGGTGGGAGGTATGGCCACACCTTC

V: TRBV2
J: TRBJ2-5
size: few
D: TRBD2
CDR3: CASTRGEETQYF
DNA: TGTGCCAGTACCCGGGGGGAAGAGACCCAGTACTTC

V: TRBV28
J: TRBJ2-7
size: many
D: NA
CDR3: CASGGGLASGEQYF
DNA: TGTGCCAGCGGCGGAGGTTTAGCGAGTGGCGAGCAGTACTTC

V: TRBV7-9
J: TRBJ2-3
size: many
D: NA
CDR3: CASSFTGFDPTDTQYF
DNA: TGTGCCAGCAGCTTCACGGGGTTTGATCCCACAGATACGCAGTATTTT

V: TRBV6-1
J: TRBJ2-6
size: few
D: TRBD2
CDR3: CASSRSGISSGANVLTF
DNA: TGTGCCAGCAGCCGTAGCGGGATCAGCTCTGGGGCCAACGTCCTGACTTTC

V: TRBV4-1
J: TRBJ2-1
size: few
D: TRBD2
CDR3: CASSQDQRGGRKGEQFF
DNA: TGCGCCAGCAGCCAAGATCAGCGTGGCGGGAGGAAAGGTGAGCAGTTCTTC

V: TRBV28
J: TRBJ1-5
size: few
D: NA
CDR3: CASSLGVDNQPQHF
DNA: TGTGCCAGCAGTTTGGGGGTCGACAATCAGCCCCAGCATTTT

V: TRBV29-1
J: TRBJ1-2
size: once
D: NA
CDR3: CSVVANYGYTF
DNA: TGCAGCGTTGTTGCGAACTATGGCTACACCTTC

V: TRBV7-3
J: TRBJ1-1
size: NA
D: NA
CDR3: CASSLMSGTTEAFF
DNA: TGTGCCAGCAGCTTAATGTCCGGGACCACTGAAGCTTTCTTT

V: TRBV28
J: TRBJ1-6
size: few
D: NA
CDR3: CASRGLWNSPLHF
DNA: TGTGCCAGCAGGGGGCTATGGAATTCACCCCTCCACTTT

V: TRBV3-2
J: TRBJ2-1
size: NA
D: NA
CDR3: CASSQDRREGRVEQFF
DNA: TGTGCCAGCAGCCAAGATCGGCGGGAGGGCCGGGTGGAGCAGTTCTTC

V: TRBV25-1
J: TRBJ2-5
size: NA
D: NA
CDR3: CASTTRQETQYF
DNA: TGTGCCAGCACGACTCGCCAAGAGACCCAGTACTTC

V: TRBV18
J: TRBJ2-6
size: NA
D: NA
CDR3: CASSPTSWGPSGANVLTF
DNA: TGTGCCAGCTCACCAACATCTTGGGGTCCCTCTGGGGCCAACGTCCTGACTTTC

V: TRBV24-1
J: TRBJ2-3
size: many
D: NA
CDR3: CATSDSPRVDTQYF
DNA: TGTGCCACCAGTGATTCGCCCAGGGTAGATACGCAGTATTTT

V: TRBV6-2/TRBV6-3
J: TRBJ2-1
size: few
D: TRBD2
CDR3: CASSTGTSGFTEQFF
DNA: TGTGCCAGCAGTACCGGGACTAGCGGGTTTACTGAGCAGTTCTTC

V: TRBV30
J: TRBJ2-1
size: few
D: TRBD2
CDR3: CAWSVGAGGSSYNEQFF
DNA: TGTGCCTGGAGTGTGGGTGCGGGAGGATCCTCCTACAATGAGCAGTTCTTC

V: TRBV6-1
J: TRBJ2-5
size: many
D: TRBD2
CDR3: CASFPPPDLAGVGETQYF
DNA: TGTGCCAGTTTTCCCCCACCTGACTTAGCGGGAGTCGGAGAGACCCAGTACTTC

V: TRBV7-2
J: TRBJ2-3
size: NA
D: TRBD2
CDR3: CASSFRLAGGSTSPDTQYF
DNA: TGTGCCAGCAGCTTTCGGCTAGCGGGAGGCTCTACTTCTCCAGATACGCAGTATTTT

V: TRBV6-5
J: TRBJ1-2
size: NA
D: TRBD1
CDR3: CASSYSTGGEGYTF
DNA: TGTGCCAGCAGTTACTCGACAGGGGGCGAGGGCTACACCTTC

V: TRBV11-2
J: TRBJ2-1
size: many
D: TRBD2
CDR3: CASSLASGAYNEQFF
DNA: TGTGCCAGCAGCTTAGCTAGCGGCGCCTACAATGAGCAGTTCTTC

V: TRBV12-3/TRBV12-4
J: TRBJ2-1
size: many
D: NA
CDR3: CASSPGPGLYNEQFF
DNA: TGTGCCAGCAGCCCAGGGCCGGGATTATACAATGAGCAGTTCTTC

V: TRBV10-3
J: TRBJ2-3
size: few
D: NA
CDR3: CAISESRGDTQYF
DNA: TGTGCCATCAGTGAGTCGAGGGGAGATACGCAGTATTTT

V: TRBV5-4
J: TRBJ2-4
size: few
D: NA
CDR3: CASSWDGPSDIQYF
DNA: TGTGCCAGCAGTTGGGACGGCCCCTCGGACATTCAGTACTTC

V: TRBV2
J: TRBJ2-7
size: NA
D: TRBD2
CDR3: CASVPGLAGARIDYEQYF
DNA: TGTGCCAGCGTACCGGGACTAGCGGGAGCCCGAATCGACTACGAGCAGTACTTC

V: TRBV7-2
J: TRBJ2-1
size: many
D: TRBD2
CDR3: CASSPGRGNEQFF
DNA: TGTGCCAGCAGCCCCGGGAGGGGCAATGAGCAGTTCTTC

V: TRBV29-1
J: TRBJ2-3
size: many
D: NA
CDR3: CSVDTEAHLDTQYF
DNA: TGCAGCGTTGATACGGAGGCACATTTGGATACGCAGTATTTT

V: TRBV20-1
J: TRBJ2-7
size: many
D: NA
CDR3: CSVGEAAGTYEQYF
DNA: TGCAGTGTTGGTGAAGCGGCGGGAACCTACGAGCAGTACTTC

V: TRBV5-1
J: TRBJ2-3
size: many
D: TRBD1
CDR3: CASRGTGGLTDTQYF
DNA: TGCGCCAGCAGAGGGACAGGGGGTCTGACAGATACGCAGTATTTT

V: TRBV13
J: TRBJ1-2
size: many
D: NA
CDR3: CATSDYGYTF
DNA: TGTGCCACGTCGGACTATGGCTACACCTTC

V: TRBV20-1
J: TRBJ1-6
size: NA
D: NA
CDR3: CSAPPMDTYNSPLHF
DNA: TGCAGTGCTCCCCCCATGGACACATATAATTCACCCCTCCACTTT

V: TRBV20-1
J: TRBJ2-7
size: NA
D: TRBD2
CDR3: CSVAPIPTSGLYF
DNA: TGCAGTGTTGCCCCAATCCCGACTAGCGGATTATACTTC

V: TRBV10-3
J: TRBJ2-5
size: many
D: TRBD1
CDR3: CAISDSLGQGQETQYF
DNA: TGTGCCATCAGTGATAGCCTGGGACAGGGCCAAGAGACCCAGTACTTC

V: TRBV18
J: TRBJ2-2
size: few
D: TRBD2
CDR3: CASSSSGGDTGELFF
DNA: TGTGCCAGCTCATCAAGCGGGGGAGACACCGGGGAGCTGTTTTTT

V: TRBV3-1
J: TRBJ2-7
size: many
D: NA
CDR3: CASSQVGLYEQYF
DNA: TGTGCCAGCAGCCAAGTCGGGCTATACGAGCAGTACTTC

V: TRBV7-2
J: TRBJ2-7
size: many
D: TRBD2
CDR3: CASSFLAGLYEQYF
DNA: TGTGCCAGCAGCTTCCTAGCGGGCCTCTACGAGCAGTACTTC

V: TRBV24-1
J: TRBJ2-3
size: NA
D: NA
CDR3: CATSAAGRGHPSTDTQYF
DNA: TGTGCCACCAGTGCAGCGGGCAGGGGCCACCCCTCCACAGATACGCAGTATTTT

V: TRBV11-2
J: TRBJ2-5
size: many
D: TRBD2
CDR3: CASSLVASGGLQETQYF
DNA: TGTGCCAGCAGCTTAGTCGCTAGCGGGGGGCTCCAAGAGACCCAGTACTTC

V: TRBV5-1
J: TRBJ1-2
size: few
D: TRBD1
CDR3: CASSLALTGTDGYTF
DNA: TGCGCCAGCAGCTTGGCCCTGACAGGGACGGATGGCTACACCTTC

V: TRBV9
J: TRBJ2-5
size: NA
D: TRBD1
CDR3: CASSVGSGGEETQYF
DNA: TGTGCCAGCAGCGTAGGGTCAGGGGGCGAAGAGACCCAGTACTTC

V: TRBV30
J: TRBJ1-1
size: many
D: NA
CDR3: CAWRKKVGGRAFF
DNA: TGTGCCTGGAGAAAAAAGGTTGGGGGGAGAGCTTTCTTT

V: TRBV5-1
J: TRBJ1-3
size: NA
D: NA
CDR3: CASRAGNTIYF
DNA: TGCGCCAGCAGAGCAGGAAACACCATATATTTT

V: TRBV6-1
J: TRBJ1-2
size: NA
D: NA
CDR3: CASSPGLSYGYTF
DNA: TGTGCCAGCAGCCCGGGACTGAGCTATGGCTACACCTTC

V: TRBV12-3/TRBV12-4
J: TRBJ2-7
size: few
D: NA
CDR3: CASRGDTDYEQYF
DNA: TGTGCCAGCCGGGGGGACACCGACTACGAGCAGTACTTC